This TCR beta chain appears in the sequencing data of a study of T cell changes during pregnancy in multiple sclerosis. Between the trimmed V and J ends, which lost 1 base and 8 bases, there was a span of 12 bases. The CDR3 loop spans 13 amino acids. From germline, CDR1 is SGHDT and CDR2 YYEEEE. Only in-frame clones appear in the TCRdb table, and some are missing; sequencing was by immunoSEQ multiplex PCR. The sample carries approximately 93,000 clones, 75% to 95% recorded once. Sample: peripheral blood, taken in the first trimester of pregnancy. This receptor was obtained from a female donor in good health, enrolled as a control in a pregnancy study. The J gene is TRBJ1-2, the V gene TRBV5-6; D perhaps matches TRBD1 (6 bases). CDR3 in amino acids: CASSLRGGEGYTF. The CDR3 DNA reads as TGTGCCAGCAGCTTGAGGGGGGGGGAAGGCTACACCTTC.